The clone carrying this TCR beta chain was detected a few times. Its specificity is unknown. A much larger clone sits a single nucleotide away, making a read error possible. This entry comes from a study of neurological immune-mediated disorders. Study-level results: No CDR3 amino acid sequences recurred among expanded clones across subjects, suggesting private repertoires in all groups. Multiple sclerosis patients had less TCR clonal expansion than even healthy controls, unlike HTLV-1-associated myelopathy.

CDR1 SGHTA and CDR2 FQGNSA come from the germline V gene. V was pared by 5 bases and J by 7 bases, with 15 bases between. This CDR3 contains 14 residues. Source material was 2 million unsorted PBMCs, stored at -80 °C in RNAlater. The making of cDNA relied on 5'RACE with 10-nucleotide random UMIs. TCRdb processed the 5' RACE reads anew with MiXCR; each CDR3 protein has one entry. Of 77,000 or so distinct CDR3 sequences listed, around 9.9% were seen once; the top ten hold 1.5% to 2%. The TCR sequence derives from a man in his fifties in good health. The chain is built from TRBV7-2 and TRBJ2-4; D possibly corresponds to TRBD1 (6 bases). The sample taken for sequencing was PBMCs. CDR3 nucleotide sequence: TGTGCCAGCAGCCCCGGGACATCAATGAACATTCAGTACTTC. Translating gives CASSPGTSMNIQYF.